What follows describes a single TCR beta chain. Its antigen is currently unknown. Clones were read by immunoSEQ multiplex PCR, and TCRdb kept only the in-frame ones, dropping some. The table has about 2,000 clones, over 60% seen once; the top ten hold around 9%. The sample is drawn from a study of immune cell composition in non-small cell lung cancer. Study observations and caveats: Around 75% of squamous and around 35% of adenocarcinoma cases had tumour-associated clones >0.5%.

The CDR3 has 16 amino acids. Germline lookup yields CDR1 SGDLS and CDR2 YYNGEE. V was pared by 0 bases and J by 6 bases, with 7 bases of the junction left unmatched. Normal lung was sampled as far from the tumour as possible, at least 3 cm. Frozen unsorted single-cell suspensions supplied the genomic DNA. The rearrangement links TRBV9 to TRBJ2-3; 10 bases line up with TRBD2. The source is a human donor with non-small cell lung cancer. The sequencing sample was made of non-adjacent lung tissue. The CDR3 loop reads CASSVGASGSGDTQYF. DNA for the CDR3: TGTGCCAGCAGCGTAGGTGCTAGCGGGAGTGGGGATACGCAGTATTTT.